These T cell receptor beta chains were read from a single sample in a study of response to subunit inactivated influenza vaccine. TCRdb redid the calling of the RT-PCR reads with MiXCR, one entry per CDR3 protein. This table holds about 570,000 distinct CDR3 sequences, about 11% found once. These data were also reused for a study on T cells expressing NK-cell markers.

This sample comprised PBMCs from blood, obtained on the day of vaccination. Receptors were obtained from a man aged 45-65 years who received an inactivated influenza vaccine. Both conserved end residues are part of each CDR3. The D gene is left open where the match is weak. Clone size is stated in some rows and not others, as once, few, many or a class when expanded.

-	TRBV10-2	TRBJ2-7	TRBD2	TGCGCCAGCAGGGAAGGACTAGCGGGACCTTACGAGCAGTACTTC	CASREGLAGPYEQYF
few	TRBV20-1	TRBJ1-4	-	TGCAGTGCTAGAGTTTACAGCTATGCAACTAATGAAAAACTGTTTTTT	CSARVYSYATNEKLFF
few	TRBV20-1	TRBJ2-1	TRBD2	TGCAGTGCTAGGTCACTAGCGGGAGTTGAAAATGAGCAGTTCTTC	CSARSLAGVENEQFF
-	TRBV7-3	TRBJ2-3	TRBD2	TGTGCCAGCAGCGCCGGCCTCGGCGGGAGAAGGACAGATACGCAGTATTTT	CASSAGLGGRRTDTQYF
few	TRBV10-3	TRBJ2-1	-	TGTGCCATCAGTGCAGTAAACAATGAGCAGTTCTTC	CAISAVNNEQFF
-	TRBV7-2	TRBJ1-6	-	TGTGCCAGCAGCCTGAGTCGGGGGGGCAATTCACCCCTCCACTTT	CASSLSRGGNSPLHF
-	TRBV29-1	TRBJ2-3	-	TGCAGCGTTGACCTTGTGGGGGATACGCAGTATTTT	CSVDLVGDTQYF
many	TRBV6-1	TRBJ2-5	TRBD2	TGTGCCAGCAGTCCTCTAGCGGGAGGGATCCAAGAGACCCAGTACTTC	CASSPLAGGIQETQYF
many	TRBV7-2	TRBJ1-2	-	TGTGCCAGCAGCTTAGCGTCCTTTAACTATGGCTACACCTTC	CASSLASFNYGYTF
few	TRBV7-7	TRBJ2-5	TRBD2	TGTGCCAGCAGCTTTGGGACTAGCGGGAGCGGAGAGACCCAGTACTTC	CASSFGTSGSGETQYF
many	TRBV20-1	TRBJ2-1	-	TGCAGTGCTAGTCAGAGCGTCAATGAGCAGTTCTTC	CSASQSVNEQFF